This paragraph reports one TCR beta chain. The target antigen is unknown. The data were obtained in a study of long-term antiretroviral therapy in people with HIV. The study's findings and limits: The study collected blood between about 2004 and 2017, possibly under older ART regimens.

The libraries were made with immunoSEQ v3.0 at survey level. The sequencing target was about 35,000-55,000 T-cell genomes per sample. Generated by immunoSEQ multiplex PCR, the TCRdb table keeps only in-frame clones and is missing some. The table shows over 10,000 clones, with over 80% occurring only once. The CDR3 sequence is 12 residues long. V shed 5 bases and J shed 0 bases, with 4 bases lying between them. Germline CDR1 and CDR2: ENHRY and SYGVKD. Source: unsorted PBMCs, taken just over 8 years after starting antiretroviral therapy. The chain links TRBV10-3 to TRBJ1-1, with D hard to call. The TCR originated in a middle-aged man with HIV. The CDR3 region has the DNA TGTGCCATCAGTTCCGTGAACACTGAAGCTTTCTTT. Translated, it gives CAISSVNTEAFF.